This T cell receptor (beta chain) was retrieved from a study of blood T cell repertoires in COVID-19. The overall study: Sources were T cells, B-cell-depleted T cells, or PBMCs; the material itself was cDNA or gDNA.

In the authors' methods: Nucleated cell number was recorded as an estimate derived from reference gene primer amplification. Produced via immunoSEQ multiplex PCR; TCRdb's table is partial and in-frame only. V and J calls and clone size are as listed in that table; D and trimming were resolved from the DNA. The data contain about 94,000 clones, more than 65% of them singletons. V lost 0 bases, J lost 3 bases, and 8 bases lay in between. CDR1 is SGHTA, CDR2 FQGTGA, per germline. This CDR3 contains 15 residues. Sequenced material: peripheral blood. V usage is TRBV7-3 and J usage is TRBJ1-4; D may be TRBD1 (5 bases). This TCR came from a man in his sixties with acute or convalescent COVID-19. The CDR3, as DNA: TGTGCCAGCAGCTTAACCGGACACCCTAATGAAAAACTGTTTTTT. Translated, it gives CASSLTGHPNEKLFF.